The clone carrying this T cell receptor (beta chain) was seen once. What it binds is unknown. This sample is part of a study of shared clonotypes between healthy human individuals. There are 17 residues in the CDR3. Germline V gene lookup returns CDR1 LGHNA and CDR2 YNFKEQ. V was pared by 1 base and J by 1 base, with 5 bases of the junction left unmatched. The study drew all its donors from Caucasian adults living in Nashville, Tennessee. Whole-study findings and limits: Sampling was confined to blood; repertoires within tissues likely differ.

As handled by the study authors: Filtering of immunoSEQ junctional sequences could not match full-length read filtering. Sequenced by immunoSEQ multiplex PCR; TCRdb stores in-frame clones only, minus some. The V and J calls and clone size are taken from that table; D and trimming were inferred from the DNA. This table has about 490,000 clones, approximately 79% appearing once. This TCR came from a woman between 35 and 50 years old in good health. Some clones in this sample may be carry-over from other donors' samples. The rearrangement uses TRBV4-2 and TRBJ2-1; 9 bases map to TRBD2. Sequenced input: PBMCs. CDR3 in amino acids: CASSQGSGGFSYNEQFF. The CDR3, as DNA: TGTGCCAGCAGCCAAGGTAGCGGGGGTTTTTCCTACAATGAGCAGTTCTTC.